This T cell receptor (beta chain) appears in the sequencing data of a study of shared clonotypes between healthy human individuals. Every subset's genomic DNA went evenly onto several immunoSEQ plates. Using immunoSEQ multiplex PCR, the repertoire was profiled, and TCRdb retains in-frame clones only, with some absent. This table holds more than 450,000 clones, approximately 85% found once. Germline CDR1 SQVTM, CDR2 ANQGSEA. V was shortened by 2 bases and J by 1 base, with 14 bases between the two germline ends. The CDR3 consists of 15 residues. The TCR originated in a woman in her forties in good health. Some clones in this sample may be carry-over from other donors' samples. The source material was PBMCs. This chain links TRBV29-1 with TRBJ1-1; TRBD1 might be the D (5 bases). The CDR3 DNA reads TGCAGCGTTGAAATAACCGGGACTAAGAACACTGAAGCTTTCTTT. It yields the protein CSVEITGTKNTEAFF. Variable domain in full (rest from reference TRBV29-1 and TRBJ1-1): SAVISQKPSRDICQRGTSLTIQCQVDSQVTMMFWYRQQPGQSLTLIATANQGSEATYESGFVIDKFPISRPNLTFSTLTVSNMSPEDSSIYLCSVEITGTKNTEAFFGQGTRLTVV.